This T cell receptor beta chain was recorded in a study of T cells in Graves' hyperthyroidism and ophthalmopathy. The sample holds many counts of this clonotype. Its antigen remains unidentified. Notes on the study in general: Most thyroid clonotypes expanded above 0.001 were also detected in blood.

The V gene end was trimmed by 6 bases and the J gene end by 6 bases; junction bases not matched to a gene: 9. This CDR3 spans 14 amino acids. Amplification yielded TCR beta CDR3 regions, with RNA transcripts as the source. The HTBI primer set served for first-round RT-PCR of the TCR CDR3. In TCRdb, the multiplex PCR reads were re-called with MiXCR into one record per CDR3 protein. The sample consists of around 450,000 distinct CDR3 sequences, roughly 13% of them appearing once. Uncontrolled infection, other autoimmune disease, pregnancy or lactation disqualified patients from enrolment. The receptor comes from a woman under 30 with Graves' hyperthyroidism. This chain connects TRBV12-3 or TRBV12-4 to TRBJ2-3, with TRBD1 identical over 7 bases. The specimen was blood. Written as DNA, the CDR3 is TGTGCCAGCAGCTTTAGACAGGGTAGGGATACGCAGTATTTT. Protein sequence: CASSFRQGRDTQYF.